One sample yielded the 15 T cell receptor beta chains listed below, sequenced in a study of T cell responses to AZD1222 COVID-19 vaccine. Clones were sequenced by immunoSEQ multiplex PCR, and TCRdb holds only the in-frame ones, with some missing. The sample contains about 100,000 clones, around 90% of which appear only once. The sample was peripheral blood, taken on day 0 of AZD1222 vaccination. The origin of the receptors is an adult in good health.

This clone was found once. The CDR3 reads CASSVNLDGNTIYF. The CDR3, as DNA: TGTGCCAGCAGCGTGAATCTCGACGGAAACACCATATATTTT. V gene TRBV5-4 combines with J gene TRBJ1-3; no clear D gene. The CDR3 runs to 14 residues. Germline CDR1 SGHNT, CDR2 YYREEE (reference sequence). V lost 4 bases to trimming and J lost 4 bases, with 12 bases between them.

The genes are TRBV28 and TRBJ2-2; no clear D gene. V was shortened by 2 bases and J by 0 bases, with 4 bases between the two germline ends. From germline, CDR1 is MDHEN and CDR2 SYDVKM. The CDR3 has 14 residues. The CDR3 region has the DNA TGTGCCAGCAGTTTAGGAGCGAACACCGGGGAGCTGTTTTTT. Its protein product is CASSLGANTGELFF. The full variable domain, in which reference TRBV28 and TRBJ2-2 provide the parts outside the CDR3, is DVKVTQSSRYLVKRTGEKVFLECVQDMDHENMFWYRQDPGLGLRLIYFSYDVKMKEKGDIPEGYSVSREKKERFSLILESASTNQTSMYLCASSLGANTGELFFGEGSRLTVL.

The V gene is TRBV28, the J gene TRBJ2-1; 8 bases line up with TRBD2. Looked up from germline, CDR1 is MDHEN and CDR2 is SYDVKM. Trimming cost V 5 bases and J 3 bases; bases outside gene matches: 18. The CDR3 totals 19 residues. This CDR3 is CASSPTFVLSGINYNEQFF. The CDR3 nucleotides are TGTGCCAGCAGTCCCACTTTTGTCCTTAGCGGGATAAACTACAATGAGCAGTTCTTC.

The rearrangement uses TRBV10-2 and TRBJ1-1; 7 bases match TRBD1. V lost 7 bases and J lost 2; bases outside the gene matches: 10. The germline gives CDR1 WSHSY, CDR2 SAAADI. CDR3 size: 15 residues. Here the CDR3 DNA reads TGCGCCAGCATCGGTCAGGGGGAGTTAAACACTGAAGCTTTCTTT. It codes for CASIGQGELNTEAFF.

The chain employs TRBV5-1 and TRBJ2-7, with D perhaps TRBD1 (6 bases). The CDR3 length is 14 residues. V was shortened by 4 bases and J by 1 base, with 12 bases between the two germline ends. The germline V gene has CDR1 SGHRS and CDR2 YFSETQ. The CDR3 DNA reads TGCGCCAGCAGCCGAACCGACAGGTCCTACGAGCAGTACTTC. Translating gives CASSRTDRSYEQYF.

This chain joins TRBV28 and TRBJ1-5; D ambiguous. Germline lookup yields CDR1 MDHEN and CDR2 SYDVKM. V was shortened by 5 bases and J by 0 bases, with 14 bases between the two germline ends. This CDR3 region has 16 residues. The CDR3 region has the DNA TGTGCCAGCAGTGCCGACGACACCCCTAGCAATCAGCCCCAGCATTTT. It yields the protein CASSADDTPSNQPQHF.

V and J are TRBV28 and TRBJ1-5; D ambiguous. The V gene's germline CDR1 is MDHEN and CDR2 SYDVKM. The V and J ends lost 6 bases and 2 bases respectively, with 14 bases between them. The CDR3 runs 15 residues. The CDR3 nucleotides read TGTGCCAGCAGAGATATCCTTGGGGGCAATCAGCCCCAGCATTTT. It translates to CASRDILGGNQPQHF.

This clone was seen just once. As DNA, the CDR3 is TGTGCCAGCAGTTACTCGATTGGCAGAACCTACGAGCAGTACTTC. Protein sequence: CASSYSIGRTYEQYF. The V call is TRBV6-5, the J call TRBJ2-7; D is ambiguous. The CDR3 extends over 15 amino acids. Per germline, CDR1 MNHEY and CDR2 SVGAGI. Trimming removed 0 bases at V and 2 bases at J, with 11 bases between.

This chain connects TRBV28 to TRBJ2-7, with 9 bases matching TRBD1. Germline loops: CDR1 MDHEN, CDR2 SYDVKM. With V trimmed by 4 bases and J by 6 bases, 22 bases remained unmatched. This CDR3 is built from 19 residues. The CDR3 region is CASSYRGHSGGGRIREQYF. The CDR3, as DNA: TGTGCCAGCAGTTACAGGGGGCACTCCGGAGGAGGGAGGATCCGCGAGCAGTACTTC. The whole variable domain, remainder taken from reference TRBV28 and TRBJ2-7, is DVKVTQSSRYLVKRTGEKVFLECVQDMDHENMFWYRQDPGLGLRLIYFSYDVKMKEKGDIPEGYSVSREKKERFSLILESASTNQTSMYLCASSYRGHSGGGRIREQYFGPGTRLTVT.

CDR3 sequence (DNA): TGTGCCAGCAGCCAAGTATCTGGACTAGCGGGAGTGAATGAGCAGTTCTTC. It is translated as CASSQVSGLAGVNEQFF. The chain uses TRBV4-2 and TRBJ2-1; 13 bases agree with TRBD2. The V segment lost 1 base and the J segment 7 bases; nucleotides outside the gene matches: 7. In germline, CDR1 is LGHNA, CDR2 YNFKEQ. This CDR3 contains 17 residues.

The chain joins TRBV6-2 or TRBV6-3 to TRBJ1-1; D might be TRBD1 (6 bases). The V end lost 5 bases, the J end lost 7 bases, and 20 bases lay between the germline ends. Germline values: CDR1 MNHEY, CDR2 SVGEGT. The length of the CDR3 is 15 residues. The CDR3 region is CASSPRRGGGGEAFF. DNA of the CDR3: TGTGCCAGCAGTCCCCGCCGGGGAGGGGGAGGTGAAGCTTTCTTT.

DNA of the CDR3: TGTGCCAGCAGCGTCACAGGGAACTCCTACGAGCAGTACTTC. It encodes CASSVTGNSYEQYF. The chain uses TRBV9 and TRBJ2-7, with a weak D call TRBD1 (6 bases). Looked up from germline, CDR1 is SGDLS and CDR2 is YYNGEE. Trimming took off 2 bases at V and 0 bases at J, with 9 bases between the two ends. This CDR3 comprises 14 residues.

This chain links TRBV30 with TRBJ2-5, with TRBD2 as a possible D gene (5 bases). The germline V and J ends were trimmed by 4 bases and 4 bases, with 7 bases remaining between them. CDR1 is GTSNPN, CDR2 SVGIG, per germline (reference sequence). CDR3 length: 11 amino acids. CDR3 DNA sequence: TGTGCCTGGAACCGGGGAGAGACCCAGTACTTC. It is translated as CAWNRGETQYF.

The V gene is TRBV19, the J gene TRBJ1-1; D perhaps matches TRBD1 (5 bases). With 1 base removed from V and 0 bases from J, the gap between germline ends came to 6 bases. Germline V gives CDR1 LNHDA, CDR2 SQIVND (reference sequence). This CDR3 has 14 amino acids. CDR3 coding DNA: TGTGCCAGTAGTATAGGGGACTTGAACACTGAAGCTTTCTTT. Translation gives CASSIGDLNTEAFF.

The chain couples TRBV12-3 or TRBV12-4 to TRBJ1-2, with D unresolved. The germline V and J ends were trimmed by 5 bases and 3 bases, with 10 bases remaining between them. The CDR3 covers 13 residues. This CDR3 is CASSIGLDYGYTF. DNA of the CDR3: TGTGCCAGCAGTATTGGACTTGACTATGGCTACACCTTC.